Shown below are 4 T cell receptor beta chains from a single sample sequenced in a study of Graves' ophthalmopathy and Graves' hyperthyroidism. Amplification targeted the TCR beta CDR3 regions, with RNA transcripts as the source material. The first round was an RT-PCR with HTBI primers, and the second round was a multiplex PCR. One entry per CDR3 protein results from TCRdb running MiXCR on the multiplex PCR reads. The sample lists around 1.1 million distinct CDR3 sequences; 35% to 45% were seen once. The material sequenced was peripheral blood or thyroid tissue (not recorded which). Every receptor here comes from an adult man with Graves' hyperthyroidism.

The chain recombines TRBV29-1 with TRBJ2-7, with D perhaps assigned TRBD1 or TRBD2 (5 bases each). CDR3 length: 12 amino acids. From germline, CDR1 is SQVTM and CDR2 ANQGSEA. V lost 8 bases to trimming and J lost 0 bases, with 11 bases between them. The CDR3 bases are TGCAGCATACGGGACGGCTCCTACGAGCAGTACTTC. As protein: CSIRDGSYEQYF.

There are many counts of this clonotype. The chain employs TRBV29-1 and TRBJ2-2; a weak D match, TRBD2 (6 bases). Per germline, CDR1 SQVTM and CDR2 ANQGSEA. CDR3 length: 15 amino acids. V lost 3 bases and J 7 bases, leaving 18 bases between the germline ends. The DNA of the CDR3 is TGCAGCGTTGAGCTTCCGGATGGGGGGAACGGGGAGCTGTTTTTT. Translated, it gives CSVELPDGGNGELFF.

This clonotype was seen just once. The rearrangement links TRBV2 to TRBJ2-2; 7 bases agree with TRBD1. Germline CDR1 is SNHLY and CDR2 is FYNNEI. J lost 6 bases, V lost 4 bases, and 8 bases had no gene match. The CDR3 consists of 15 residues. This CDR3 reads CASSGQQGRAGELFF. CDR3 sequence (DNA): TGTGCCAGCAGTGGTCAACAGGGGCGAGCCGGGGAGCTGTTTTTT. The variable domain in full, with the rest retrieved from reference TRBV2 and TRBJ2-2, is EPEVTQTPSHQVTQMGQEVILRCVPISNHLYFYWYRQILGQKVEFLVSFYNNEISEKSEIFDDQFSVERPDGSNFTLKIRSTKLEDSAMYFCASSGQQGRAGELFFGEGSRLTVL.

This clonotype was counted only a few times. The rearrangement joins TRBV27 to TRBJ2-7, with 9 nucleotides matching TRBD1. Trimming cost V 5 bases and J 4 bases; bases outside gene matches: 6. This CDR3 has 14 residues. Germline CDR1 is MNHEY and CDR2 is SMNVEV (reference sequence). DNA for the CDR3: TGTGCCAGCAGTACCCGACAGGGGGGATACGAGCAGTACTTC. Translated: CASSTRQGGYEQYF.